The source of this T cell receptor beta chain is a study of blood T cell repertoires in COVID-19. Study-wide background: The United States, Italy and Spain provided the acute and convalescent COVID-19 samples.

The CDR3 spans 12 residues. Trimming cost V 7 bases and J 2 bases, with 8 bases left between them. The germline V gene encodes CDR1 MNHEY and CDR2 SVGAGI. Some clones are missing from TCRdb's copy, which holds only in-frame ones; the method was immunoSEQ multiplex PCR. The sample lists more than 75,000 clones; around 90% were seen once. Seattle's cohort entered during active infection and was followed longitudinally. The gene calls are TRBV6-5 and TRBJ1-2; D is unresolved. This clonotype originated in a middle-aged man with COVID-19, enrolled during active disease. The sample consisted of peripheral blood. The CDR3 bases are TGTGCCAGCATTCCGGGGAACTATGGCTACACCTTC. Its protein is CASIPGNYGYTF.